These 29 T cell receptor beta chains were all obtained from the same sample, sequenced in a study of blood T cell repertoires in COVID-19. Using immunoSEQ multiplex PCR, the repertoire was profiled, and TCRdb retains in-frame clones only, with some absent. The sample holds about 220,000 clones, about 86% seen once. Sequenced input: peripheral blood. The source of these receptors is a woman aged 25-40 years who had recovered from COVID-19.

The V and J genes are TRBV7-9 and TRBJ2-7; 9 positions match TRBD2. Germline CDR1 SEHNR, CDR2 FQNEAQ (reference sequence). The CDR3 spans 13 residues. V dropped 11 bases and J dropped 6; count of bases not matched to a gene: 11. Written as DNA, the CDR3 is TGTGCCGGTACGGGGACTAGCACTCCCGAGCAGTACTTC. It codes for CAGTGTSTPEQYF.

J is TRBJ1-5 and V is TRBV2, with D tentatively TRBD1 (6 bases). Germline V lookup: CDR1 SNHLY, CDR2 FYNNEI. Between the trimmed V and J ends, which lost 6 bases and 6 bases, there was a span of 18 bases. There are 15 residues in the CDR3. For the CDR3, the DNA is TGTGCCAGCAGGGTACAGCAGGGGAGTACTCAGCCCCAGCATTTT. Protein: CASRVQQGSTQPQHF.

V is TRBV4-2 and J is TRBJ2-1; 10 bases align to TRBD2. This CDR3 is 17 amino acids long. The V segment lost 1 base and the J segment 0 bases; nucleotides outside the gene matches: 3. Germline CDR1 reads LGHNA; CDR2 reads YNFKEQ. The CDR3 DNA follows: TGTGCCAGCAGCCAAGGACTAGCGGGCAGCTCCTACAATGAGCAGTTCTTC. It specifies CASSQGLAGSSYNEQFF.

CDR3: CASSPTYRGKDEKLFF. The DNA for the CDR3 is TGTGCCAGCAGCCCCACCTACAGGGGAAAGGATGAAAAACTGTTTTTT. This chain uses TRBV7-9 with TRBJ1-4, with TRBD1 matching over 7 bases. V was pared by 5 bases and J by 6 bases, with 12 bases of the junction left unmatched. The CDR3 runs 16 residues. The germline CDR1 and CDR2 sequences are SEHNR and FQNEAQ (reference sequence).

This clone occurred a few times. The J gene is TRBJ1-2, the V gene TRBV6-2 or TRBV6-3; D gene ambiguous. Germline CDR1 is MNHEY and CDR2 is SVGEGT. The CDR3 totals 13 residues. Trimming stripped 4 bases from V and 7 bases from J, with 13 bases between. The CDR3 DNA sequence: TGTGCCAGCAGTTTCGACTCGAACGGTGGCTACACCTTC. Its protein product is CASSFDSNGGYTF.

The chain employs TRBV12-5 and TRBJ1-1; D is unclear. Germline CDR1 and CDR2: LGHNT and FRNRAP. Trimming took off 5 bases at V and 6 bases at J, with 7 bases between the two ends. The CDR3 extends over 11 amino acids. CDR3 protein: CASGQNAEAFF. The CDR3 nucleotides read TGTGCTAGTGGTCAAAATGCTGAAGCTTTCTTT. Looking up the rest from reference TRBV12-5 and TRBJ1-1 gives the full variable domain: DARVTQTPRHKVTEMGQEVTMRCQPILGHNTVFWYRQTMMQGLELLAYFRNRAPLDDSGMPKDRFSAEMPDATLATLKIQPSEPRDSAVYFCASGQNAEAFFGQGTRLTVV.

This chain uses TRBV12-5 with TRBJ1-1; D is undetermined. Trimming cost V 2 bases and J 1 base, with 14 bases left between them. Germline values: CDR1 LGHNT, CDR2 FRNRAP. This CDR3 has 16 amino acids. The CDR3 spells CASGLTLAGGNTEAFF. The CDR3 DNA follows: TGTGCTAGTGGTTTGACCCTTGCTGGAGGGAACACTGAAGCTTTCTTT. The variable domain in full, with the rest retrieved from reference TRBV12-5 and TRBJ1-1, is DARVTQTPRHKVTEMGQEVTMRCQPILGHNTVFWYRQTMMQGLELLAYFRNRAPLDDSGMPKDRFSAEMPDATLATLKIQPSEPRDSAVYFCASGLTLAGGNTEAFFGQGTRLTVV.

The V gene is TRBV10-3, the J gene TRBJ1-5; D remains ambiguous. This CDR3 has 14 residues. Between the trimmed V and J ends, which lost 0 bases and 1 base, there was a span of 4 bases. Germline values: CDR1 ENHRY, CDR2 SYGVKD. The CDR3 nucleotides read TGTGCCATCAGTGAGTCGGAGAGCAATCAGCCCCAGCATTTT. This codes for CAISESESNQPQHF.

V is TRBV30 and J is TRBJ2-3; the D gene is possibly TRBD1 (5 bases). Trimming pared 5 bases from V and 0 bases from J, leaving 9 bases between. The CDR3 totals 13 residues. Germline CDR1 reads GTSNPN; CDR2 reads SVGIG (reference sequence). CDR3 in DNA: TGTGCCTGGGGGGCCTTTAGCACAGATACGCAGTATTTT. Translated: CAWGAFSTDTQYF. The full variable domain, with the rest looked up from reference TRBV30 and TRBJ2-3, is SQTIHQWPATLVQPVGSPLSLECTVEGTSNPNLYWYRQAAGRGLQLLFYSVGIGQISSEVPQNLSASRPQDRQFILSSKKLLLSDSGFYLCAWGAFSTDTQYFGPGTRLTVL.

In its sample, this clone was seen once. This chain uses TRBV5-6 with TRBJ2-2; 10 bases map to TRBD1. CDR1 SGHDT and CDR2 YYEEEE come from the germline V gene. The V segment lost 4 bases and the J segment 6 bases; nucleotides outside the gene matches: 9. This CDR3 has 16 amino acids. The CDR3 DNA is TGTGCCAGCAGCCGGGACAGGGGACTCTACTCCGGGGAGCTGTTTTTT. Residues: CASSRDRGLYSGELFF.

V is TRBV9 and J is TRBJ2-3, with 15 bases that match TRBD2. J gave up 2 bases and V 0 bases, and 4 bases lay outside the gene matches. Germline V gene lookup returns CDR1 SGDLS and CDR2 YYNGEE. The CDR3 has 18 residues. The CDR3 DNA follows: TGTGCCAGCAGCGTAGTAGGACTAGCGGGAGGGATCACAGATACGCAGTATTTT. Its translation: CASSVVGLAGGITDTQYF.

A single count supports this clone. The chain recombines TRBV11-2 with TRBJ1-5; 12 positions agree with TRBD1. The V and J ends lost 5 bases and 7 bases, in that order; junction bases with no gene match: 12. Germline V lookup: CDR1 SGHAT, CDR2 FQNNGV. The CDR3 covers 17 residues. CDR3 residues: CASSHSGTGGARQPQHF. CDR3 in DNA: TGTGCCAGCAGCCATTCCGGGACAGGGGGCGCGAGGCAGCCCCAGCATTTT.

The chain has TRBV19 and TRBJ2-7; 12 bases are a match to TRBD2. The germline CDR1 and CDR2 sequences are LNHDA and SQIVND (reference sequence). This CDR3 spans 17 amino acids. Unmatched junction bases numbered 9, after V lost 1 base and J lost 5 bases. CDR3 loop: CASSIVPTSGRKNEQYF. In nucleotides, the CDR3 is TGTGCCAGTAGTATAGTCCCGACTAGCGGGAGAAAGAACGAGCAGTACTTC. The full variable domain, with the rest looked up from reference TRBV19 and TRBJ2-7, is DGGITQSPKYLFRKEGQNVTLSCEQNLNHDAMYWYRQDPGQGLRLIYYSQIVNDFQKGDIAEGYSVSREKKESFPLTVTSAQKNPTAFYLCASSIVPTSGRKNEQYFGPGTRLTVT.

This chain uses TRBV27 with TRBJ1-1; D perhaps matches TRBD1 (6 bases). V shed 6 bases and J shed 0 bases, with 17 bases lying between them. CDR3 size: 16 residues. The V gene's germline CDR1 is MNHEY and CDR2 SMNVEV (reference sequence). CDR3 amino acids: CASSPQWTELNTEAFF. CDR3 sequence (DNA): TGTGCCAGCAGCCCTCAATGGACAGAGCTGAACACTGAAGCTTTCTTT.

The rearrangement joins TRBV5-6 to TRBJ2-2, with TRBD2 matching 7 bases. V shed 2 bases and J 0 bases; nucleotides not matched to a gene: 4. The germline V gene has CDR1 SGHDT and CDR2 YYEEEE. There are 16 residues in the CDR3. Here the CDR3 DNA reads TGTGCCAGCAGCTTTCCGGCGGGAGCGAACACCGGGGAGCTGTTTTTT. Its translation is CASSFPAGANTGELFF.

The chain carries TRBV29-1 and TRBJ1-1, with 9 nucleotides matching TRBD1. Germline trimming cut 7 bases from V and 5 bases from J; bases unmatched to any gene: 8. The CDR3 has 13 residues. Germline V gene data show CDR1 as SQVTM and CDR2 as ANQGSEA. The CDR3 protein is CSAGHRGPTEAFF. As DNA, the CDR3 is TGCAGCGCGGGCCACAGGGGGCCAACTGAAGCTTTCTTT.

The sample holds a few counts of this clone. The rearrangement uses TRBV27 and TRBJ1-4; weak D call: TRBD1 (5 bases). CDR1 MNHEY and CDR2 SMNVEV come from the germline V gene (reference sequence). V was shortened by 10 bases and J by 3 bases, with 15 bases between the two germline ends. The CDR3 runs to 14 residues. CDR3 DNA: TGTGCCACCCGACCAGGGATGGCTAATGAAAAACTGTTTTTT. It encodes CATRPGMANEKLFF. Full variable domain (missing parts from reference TRBV27 and TRBJ1-4): EAQVTQNPRYLITVTGKKLTVTCSQNMNHEYMSWYRQDPGLGLRQIYYSMNVEVTDKGDVPEGYKVSRKEKRNFPLILESPSPNQTSLYFCATRPGMANEKLFFGSGTQLSVL.

This sequence joins TRBV13 and TRBJ2-7; tentatively, D is TRBD1 (7 bases). Germline-derived CDR1 and CDR2 are PRHDT and FYEKMQ (reference sequence). This CDR3 has 15 residues. V gave up 5 bases and J gave up 2 bases, with 16 bases separating them. For the CDR3, the DNA is TGTGCCAGCAGCGGTCTGCGGGACAGTACCTACGAGCAGTACTTC. It codes for CASSGLRDSTYEQYF.

CDR3 protein: CASSLAPGGPSGNTIYF. The CDR3 DNA follows: TGTGCCAGCAGCTTAGCGCCGGGGGGCCCCTCTGGAAACACCATATATTTT. The chain uses TRBV7-8 and TRBJ1-3; tentatively, D is TRBD1 (6 bases). The length of the CDR3 is 17 residues. CDR1 is SGHVS and CDR2 is FQNEAQ in the germline V gene. V was trimmed by 0 bases and J by 0 bases, leaving 12 bases between them.

This chain connects TRBV6-5 to TRBJ2-1; tentatively, D is TRBD1 (5 bases). V was shortened by 10 bases and J by 8 bases, with 18 bases between the two germline ends. Germline V gives CDR1 MNHEY, CDR2 SVGAGI. The length of the CDR3 is 13 residues. The DNA for the CDR3 is TGTGCCACCGCTACAGGAATATCCGATGAGCAGTTCTTC. Translation gives CATATGISDEQFF.

J is TRBJ2-7 and V is TRBV6-5; D gene ambiguous. Trimming took off 6 bases at V and 2 bases at J, with 14 bases between the two ends. Germline-derived CDR1 and CDR2 are MNHEY and SVGAGI. This CDR3 is built from 14 residues. CDR3 coding DNA: TGTGCCAGCAGCGAGGTGGATAACCCCTACGAGCAGTACTTC. This encodes CASSEVDNPYEQYF.

The chain recombines TRBV7-9 with TRBJ1-2; D not certain. Germline lookup yields CDR1 SEHNR and CDR2 FQNEAQ (reference sequence). This CDR3 has 14 residues. Trimming stripped 0 bases from V and 4 bases from J, with 9 bases between. The CDR3 protein is CASSLASTAYGYTF. Written as DNA, the CDR3 is TGTGCCAGCAGCTTAGCAAGCACAGCCTATGGCTACACCTTC.

The count of this clone is one. The rearrangement joins TRBV5-1 to TRBJ2-3; TRBD2 matches 9 bases. After removal of 0 bases from V and 4 bases from J, the junction contained 6 bases not matched to a gene. The CDR3 sequence is 16 residues long. CDR1 is SGHRS and CDR2 is YFSETQ in the germline V gene. For the CDR3, the DNA is TGCGCCAGCAGCTTGGCGGTAGCGGGAGCGGCAGATACGCAGTATTTT. It encodes CASSLAVAGAADTQYF.

The V call is TRBV5-1, the J call TRBJ2-3; tentatively, D is TRBD1 (6 bases). This CDR3 contains 16 residues. The V end was cut by 2 bases, the J end by 2 bases, with 15 bases between. Germline CDR1 reads SGHRS; CDR2 reads YFSETQ. The CDR3 DNA is TGCGCCAGCAGCTTTAGGGGGTCCTCGGTCACAGATACGCAGTATTTT. It codes for CASSFRGSSVTDTQYF.

This clone came up a few times. The chain couples TRBV6-1 to TRBJ2-7; 10 bases agree with TRBD2. The V gene end was trimmed by 0 bases and the J gene end by 6 bases; junction bases not matched to a gene: 14. Germline V gene data show CDR1 as MNHNS and CDR2 as SASEGT. This CDR3 contains 18 residues. The CDR3: CASSEAAFLAGGFGEQYF. The CDR3 DNA follows: TGTGCCAGCAGTGAAGCGGCCTTTTTAGCGGGAGGTTTCGGCGAGCAGTACTTC.

The CDR3 here is CAMAGTSGYNEQFF. The CDR3 region has the DNA TGTGCCATGGCGGGAACTAGCGGTTACAATGAGCAGTTCTTC. The rearrangement uses TRBV10-3 and TRBJ2-1; 8 nucleotides match TRBD2. The CDR3 is made up of 14 amino acids. The junction had 8 bases not matched to a gene; V was cut back by 9 bases and J by 4 bases. Germline values: CDR1 ENHRY, CDR2 SYGVKD.

V usage is TRBV5-1 and J usage is TRBJ2-7; D possibly corresponds to TRBD2 (5 bases). This CDR3 contains 14 residues. Germline values: CDR1 SGHRS, CDR2 YFSETQ. V lost 7 bases, J lost 9 bases, and 23 bases lay in between. The CDR3 spells CASREGRQRPGQYF. DNA for the CDR3: TGCGCCAGCCGCGAGGGCAGGCAACGACCAGGGCAGTACTTC.

The DNA of the CDR3 is TGTGCCTGGGCGAGGCACTCCTACGAGCAGTACTTC. Its translation: CAWARHSYEQYF. The rearrangement uses TRBV30 and TRBJ2-7, with D uncertain. Germline loops: CDR1 GTSNPN, CDR2 SVGIG (reference sequence). This CDR3 region has 12 residues. Trimming shortened V by 5 bases and J by 0 bases, and 8 bases separated the two germline ends.

The table lists this clone with a few counts. The chain uses TRBV7-6 and TRBJ2-4; 11 bases fit TRBD2. The CDR3 totals 16 residues. Germline CDR1 reads SGHVS; CDR2 reads FNYEAQ. Trimming took 4 bases from V and 6 from J; bases not matched to a gene: 8. The CDR3 sequence is CASSSEIAGGPNIQYF. The CDR3 coding sequence is TGTGCCAGCAGCTCAGAGATAGCGGGAGGGCCAAACATTCAGTACTTC.